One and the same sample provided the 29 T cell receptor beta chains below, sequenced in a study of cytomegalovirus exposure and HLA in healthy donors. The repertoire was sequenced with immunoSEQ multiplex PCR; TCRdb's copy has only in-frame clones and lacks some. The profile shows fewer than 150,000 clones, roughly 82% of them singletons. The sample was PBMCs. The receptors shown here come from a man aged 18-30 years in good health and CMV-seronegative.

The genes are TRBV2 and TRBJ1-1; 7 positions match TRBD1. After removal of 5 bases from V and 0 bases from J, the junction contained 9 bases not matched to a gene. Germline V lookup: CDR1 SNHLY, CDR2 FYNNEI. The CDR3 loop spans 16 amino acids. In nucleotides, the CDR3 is TGTGCCAGCAGTTACCCAGGGGGTAACATGAACACTGAAGCTTTCTTT. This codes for CASSYPGGNMNTEAFF.

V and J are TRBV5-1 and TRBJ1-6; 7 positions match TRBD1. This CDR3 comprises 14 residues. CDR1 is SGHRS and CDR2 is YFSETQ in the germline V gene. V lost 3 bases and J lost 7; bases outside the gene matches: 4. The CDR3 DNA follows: TGCGCCAGCAGCTCGGGACAGCCCAATTCACCCCTCCACTTT. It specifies CASSSGQPNSPLHF.

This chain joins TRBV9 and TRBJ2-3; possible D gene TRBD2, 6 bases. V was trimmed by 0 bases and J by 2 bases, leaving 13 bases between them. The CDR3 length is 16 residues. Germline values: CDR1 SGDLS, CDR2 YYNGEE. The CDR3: CASSVEPREVTDTQYF. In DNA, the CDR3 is TGTGCCAGCAGCGTAGAACCCAGGGAGGTCACAGATACGCAGTATTTT. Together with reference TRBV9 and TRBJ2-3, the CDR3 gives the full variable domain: DSGVTQTPKHLITATGQRVTLRCSPRSGDLSVYWYQQSLDQGLQFLIQYYNGEERAKGNILERFSAQQFPDLHSELNLSSLELGDSALYFCASSVEPREVTDTQYFGPGTRLTVL.

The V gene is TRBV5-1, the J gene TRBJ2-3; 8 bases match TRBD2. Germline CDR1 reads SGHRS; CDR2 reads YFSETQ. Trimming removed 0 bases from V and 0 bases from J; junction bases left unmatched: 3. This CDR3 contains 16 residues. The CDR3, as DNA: TGCGCCAGCAGCTTGGGACTAGCGCTAAGCACAGATACGCAGTATTTT. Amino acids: CASSLGLALSTDTQYF. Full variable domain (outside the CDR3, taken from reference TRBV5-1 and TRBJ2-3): KAGVTQTPRYLIKTRGQQVTLSCSPISGHRSVSWYQQTPGQGLQFLFEYFSETQRNKGNFPGRFSGRQFSNSRSEMNVSTLELGDSALYLCASSLGLALSTDTQYFGPGTRLTVL.

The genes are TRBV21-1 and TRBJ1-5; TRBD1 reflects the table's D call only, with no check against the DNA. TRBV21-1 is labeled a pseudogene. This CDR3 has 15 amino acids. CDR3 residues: CASSRTGYESQPQHF. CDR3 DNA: TGTGCCAGCAGCCGAACAGGGTATGAGAGTCAGCCCCAGCATTTT.

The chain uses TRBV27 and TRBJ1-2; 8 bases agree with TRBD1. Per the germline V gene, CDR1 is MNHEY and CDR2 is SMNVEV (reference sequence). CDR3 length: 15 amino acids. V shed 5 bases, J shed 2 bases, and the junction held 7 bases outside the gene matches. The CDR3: CASSPGQGGNYGYTF. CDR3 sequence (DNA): TGTGCCAGCAGTCCAGGACAGGGCGGGAACTATGGCTACACCTTC.

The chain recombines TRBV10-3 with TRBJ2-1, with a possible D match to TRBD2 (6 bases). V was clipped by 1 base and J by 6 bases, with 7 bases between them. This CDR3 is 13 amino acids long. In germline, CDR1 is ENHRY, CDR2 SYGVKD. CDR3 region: CAISEFSGNEQFF. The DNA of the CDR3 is TGTGCCATCAGTGAGTTTAGCGGCAATGAGCAGTTCTTC.

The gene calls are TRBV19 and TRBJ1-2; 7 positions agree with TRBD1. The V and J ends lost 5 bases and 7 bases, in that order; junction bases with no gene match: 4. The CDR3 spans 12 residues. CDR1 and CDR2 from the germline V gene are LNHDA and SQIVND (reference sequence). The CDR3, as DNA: TGTGCCAGTAGTCCGACAGGGCCTGGCTACACCTTC. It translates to CASSPTGPGYTF.

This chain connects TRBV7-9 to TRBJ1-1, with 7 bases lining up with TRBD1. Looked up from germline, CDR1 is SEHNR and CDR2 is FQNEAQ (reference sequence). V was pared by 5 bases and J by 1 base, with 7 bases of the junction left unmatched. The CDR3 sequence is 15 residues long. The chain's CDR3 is CASSPPGGGNTEAFF. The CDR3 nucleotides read TGTGCCAGCAGCCCTCCAGGGGGAGGGAACACTGAAGCTTTCTTT.

CDR3 loop: CASSALAGGALYEQYF. For the CDR3, the DNA is TGCGCCAGCAGTGCCTTAGCGGGAGGGGCCCTCTACGAGCAGTACTTC. The V call is TRBV10-1, the J call TRBJ2-7; 11 bases map to TRBD2. The V gene's germline CDR1 is WNHNN and CDR2 SYGVQD (reference sequence). The length of the CDR3 is 16 residues. V trimming: 4 bases; J trimming: 3 bases; junction bases outside the gene matches: 8.

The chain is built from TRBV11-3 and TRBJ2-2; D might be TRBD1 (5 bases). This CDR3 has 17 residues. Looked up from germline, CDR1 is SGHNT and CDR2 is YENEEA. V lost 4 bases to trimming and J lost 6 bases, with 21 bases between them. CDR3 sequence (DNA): TGTGCCAGCAGCTCCCACCGCATGGGTATAGGGGCCGGGGAGCTGTTTTTT. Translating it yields CASSSHRMGIGAGELFF. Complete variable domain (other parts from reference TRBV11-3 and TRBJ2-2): EAGVVQSPRYKIIEKKQPVAFWCNPISGHNTLYWYLQNLGQGPELLIRYENEEAVDDSQLPKDRFSAERLKGVDSTLKIQPAELGDSAVYLCASSSHRMGIGAGELFFGEGSRLTVL.

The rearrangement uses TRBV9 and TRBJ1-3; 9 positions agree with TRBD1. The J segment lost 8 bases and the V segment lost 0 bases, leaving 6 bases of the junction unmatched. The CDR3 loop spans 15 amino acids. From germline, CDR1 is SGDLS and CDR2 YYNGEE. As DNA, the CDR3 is TGTGCCAGCAGCGTAGTGGCGGGACAGGGCTACACCATATATTTT. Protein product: CASSVVAGQGYTIYF.

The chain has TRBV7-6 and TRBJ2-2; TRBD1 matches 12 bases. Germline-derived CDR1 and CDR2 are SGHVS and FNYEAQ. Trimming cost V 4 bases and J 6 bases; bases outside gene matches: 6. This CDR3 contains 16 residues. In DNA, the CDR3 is TGTGCCAGCAGCTCTCCGGGACAGGGGGCTCCCGGGGAGCTGTTTTTT. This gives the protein CASSSPGQGAPGELFF.

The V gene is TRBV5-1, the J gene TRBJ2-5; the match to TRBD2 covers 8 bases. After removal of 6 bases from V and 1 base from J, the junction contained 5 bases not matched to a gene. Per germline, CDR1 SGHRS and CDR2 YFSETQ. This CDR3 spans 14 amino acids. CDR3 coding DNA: TGCGCCAGCAAGAGCGGGAGCTCCCAAGAGACCCAGTACTTC. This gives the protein CASKSGSSQETQYF.

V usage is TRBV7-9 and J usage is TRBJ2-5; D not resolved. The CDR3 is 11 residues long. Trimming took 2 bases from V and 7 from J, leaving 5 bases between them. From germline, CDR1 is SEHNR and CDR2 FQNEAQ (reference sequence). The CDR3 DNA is TGTGCCAGCAGCTTATCGGGGACCCAGTACTTC. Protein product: CASSLSGTQYF.

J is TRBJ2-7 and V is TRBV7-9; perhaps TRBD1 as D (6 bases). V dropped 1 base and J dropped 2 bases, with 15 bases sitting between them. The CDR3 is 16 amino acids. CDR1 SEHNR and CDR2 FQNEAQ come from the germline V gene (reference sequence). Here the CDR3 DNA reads TGTGCCAGCAGCTTAGTAGCCTTGCAGGGGACCTACGAGCAGTACTTC. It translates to CASSLVALQGTYEQYF.

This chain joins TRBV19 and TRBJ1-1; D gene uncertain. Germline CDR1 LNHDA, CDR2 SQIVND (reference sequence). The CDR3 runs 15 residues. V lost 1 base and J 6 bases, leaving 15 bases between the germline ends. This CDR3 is CASSIAVAATSEAFF. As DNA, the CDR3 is TGTGCCAGTAGTATAGCAGTGGCAGCGACGTCTGAAGCTTTCTTT.

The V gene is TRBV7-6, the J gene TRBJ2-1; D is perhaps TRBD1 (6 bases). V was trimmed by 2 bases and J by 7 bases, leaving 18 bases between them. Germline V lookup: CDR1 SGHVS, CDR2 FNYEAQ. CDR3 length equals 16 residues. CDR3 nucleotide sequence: TGTGCCAGCAGCTTAAACAAACTACAGGGTATGAATGAGCAGTTCTTC. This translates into CASSLNKLQGMNEQFF.

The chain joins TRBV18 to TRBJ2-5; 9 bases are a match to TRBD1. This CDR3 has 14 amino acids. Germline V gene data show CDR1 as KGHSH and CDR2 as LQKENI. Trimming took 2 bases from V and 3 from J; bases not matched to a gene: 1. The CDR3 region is CASSPRTGEETQYF. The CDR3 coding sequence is TGTGCCAGCTCACCAAGGACAGGGGAAGAGACCCAGTACTTC.

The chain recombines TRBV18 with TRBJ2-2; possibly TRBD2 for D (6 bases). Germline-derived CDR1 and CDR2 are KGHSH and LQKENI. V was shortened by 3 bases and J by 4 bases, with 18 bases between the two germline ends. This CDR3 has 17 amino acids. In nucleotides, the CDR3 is TGTGCCAGCTCACCGGGTTTCGGTCTCGGGAGCACCGGGGAGCTGTTTTTT. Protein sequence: CASSPGFGLGSTGELFF. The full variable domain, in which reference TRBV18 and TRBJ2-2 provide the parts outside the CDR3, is NAGVMQNPRHLVRRRGQEARLRCSPMKGHSHVYWYRQLPEEGLKFMVYLQKENIIDESGMPKERFSAEFPKEGPSILRIQQVVRGDSAAYFCASSPGFGLGSTGELFFGEGSRLTVL.

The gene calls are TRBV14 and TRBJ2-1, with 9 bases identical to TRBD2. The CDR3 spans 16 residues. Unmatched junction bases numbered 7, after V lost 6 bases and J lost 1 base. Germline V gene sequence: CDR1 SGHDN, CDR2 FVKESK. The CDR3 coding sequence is TGTGCCAGCAGTCTTCTCCTAGCGGGGTCCTACAATGAGCAGTTCTTC. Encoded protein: CASSLLLAGSYNEQFF.

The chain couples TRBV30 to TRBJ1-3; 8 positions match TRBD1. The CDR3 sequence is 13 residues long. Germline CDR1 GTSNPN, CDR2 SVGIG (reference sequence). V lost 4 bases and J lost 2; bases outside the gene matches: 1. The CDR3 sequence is CAWIQGAGNTIYF. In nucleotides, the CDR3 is TGTGCCTGGATACAGGGGGCTGGAAACACCATATATTTT.

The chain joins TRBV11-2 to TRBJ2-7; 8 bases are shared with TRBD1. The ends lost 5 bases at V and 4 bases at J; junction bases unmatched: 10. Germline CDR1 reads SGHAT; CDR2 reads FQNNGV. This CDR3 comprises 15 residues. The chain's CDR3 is CASSIGQGLGYEQYF. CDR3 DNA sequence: TGTGCCAGCAGCATAGGACAGGGATTGGGGTACGAGCAGTACTTC. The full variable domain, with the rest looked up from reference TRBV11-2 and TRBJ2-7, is EAGVAQSPRYKIIEKRQSVAFWCNPISGHATLYWYQQILGQGPKLLIQFQNNGVVDDSQLPKDRFSAERLKGVDSTLKIQPAKLEDSAVYLCASSIGQGLGYEQYFGPGTRLTVT.

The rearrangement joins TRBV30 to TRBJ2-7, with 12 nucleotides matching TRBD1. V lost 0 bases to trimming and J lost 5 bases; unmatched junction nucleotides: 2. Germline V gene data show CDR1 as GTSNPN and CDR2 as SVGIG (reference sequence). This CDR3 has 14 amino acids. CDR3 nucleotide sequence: TGTGCCTGGAGTGTGGGACAGGGGGCCGACGAGCAGTACTTC. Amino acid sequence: CAWSVGQGADEQYF.

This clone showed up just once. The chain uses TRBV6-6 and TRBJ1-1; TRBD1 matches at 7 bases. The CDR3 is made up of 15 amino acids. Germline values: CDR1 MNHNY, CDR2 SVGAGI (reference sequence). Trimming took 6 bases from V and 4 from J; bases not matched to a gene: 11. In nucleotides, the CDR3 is TGTGCCAGCAGGGGAGCAGACAGGGTGGCCACTGAAGCTTTCTTT. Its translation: CASRGADRVATEAFF.

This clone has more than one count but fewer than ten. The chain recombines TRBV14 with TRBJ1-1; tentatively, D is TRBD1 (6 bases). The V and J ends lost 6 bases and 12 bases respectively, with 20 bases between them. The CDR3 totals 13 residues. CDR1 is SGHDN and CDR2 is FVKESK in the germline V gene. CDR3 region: CASSYRRGAWTFF. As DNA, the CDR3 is TGTGCCAGCAGTTATAGACGGGGGGCATGGACTTTCTTT.

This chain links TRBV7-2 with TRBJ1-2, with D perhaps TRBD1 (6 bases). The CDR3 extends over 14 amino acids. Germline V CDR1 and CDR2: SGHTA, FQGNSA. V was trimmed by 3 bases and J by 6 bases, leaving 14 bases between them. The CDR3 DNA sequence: TGTGCCAGCAGCTTTGGGGACACTCTGAATGGCTACACCTTC. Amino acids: CASSFGDTLNGYTF.

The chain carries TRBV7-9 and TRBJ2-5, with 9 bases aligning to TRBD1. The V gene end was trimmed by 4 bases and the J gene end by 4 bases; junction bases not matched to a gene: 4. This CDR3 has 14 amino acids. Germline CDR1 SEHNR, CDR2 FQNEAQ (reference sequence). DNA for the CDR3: TGTGCCAGCAGCTACACAGGGGGCTTAGAGACCCAGTACTTC. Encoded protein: CASSYTGGLETQYF.

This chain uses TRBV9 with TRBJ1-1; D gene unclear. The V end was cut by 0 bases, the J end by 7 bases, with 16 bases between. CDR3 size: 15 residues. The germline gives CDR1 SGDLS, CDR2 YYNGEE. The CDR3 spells CASSVGDRASGEAFF. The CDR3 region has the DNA TGTGCCAGCAGCGTAGGTGACCGGGCAAGCGGTGAAGCTTTCTTT.